The clone carrying this T cell receptor (beta chain) turned up a few times. What it binds is unknown. The sample belongs to a study of T cells after yellow fever vaccination. Overall study: Fractions with few cells were prepared using SMART-Seq v4 Ultra Low Input. Study-wide findings and caveats: The CD4 and CD8 compartments had a small share of their clonotypes in common. Post-booster repertoires contained most primary-vaccination clones again (around 96% CD4, around 88% CD8).

The V gene end was trimmed by 1 base and the J gene end by 4 bases; junction bases not matched to a gene: 5. Germline V gene data show CDR1 as SGHTA and CDR2 as FQGTGA. This CDR3 comprises 17 residues. In making TCR cDNA, 5'RACE template switching added a universal primer site and UMIs to it. TCRdb ran MiXCR on the 5' RACE reads and lists one entry per CDR3 protein. The repertoire holds around 310,000 distinct CDR3 sequences, with 8.7% as singletons. The chain joins TRBV7-3 to TRBJ2-1; TRBD2 agrees at 12 bases. This clonotype was obtained from a man younger than 35 who received the YFV17D yellow fever vaccine. Sequences were derived from PBMCs, sampled on the day of the first yellow fever vaccination. CDR3 loop: CASSLRGGTSGYNEQFF. CDR3 coding DNA: TGTGCCAGCAGCTTAAGGGGCGGGACTAGCGGGTACAATGAGCAGTTCTTC.